Here is one T cell receptor (beta chain) with its context. The antigen is unknown. The data were taken from a study of T cells in Graves' hyperthyroidism and ophthalmopathy. Study-wide results and limits: Most clonotypes expanded in the thyroid (above 0.001) were also present in blood.

TCR beta CDR3 sequences were amplified from RNA transcripts. An initial round of RT-PCR targeting the TCR CDR3 relied on the HTBI primer set. From the multiplex PCR reads, TCRdb called clonotypes with MiXCR, one entry per CDR3 protein. The sample records 600,000 or so distinct CDR3 sequences, about 15% being singletons. The receptor comes from a woman aged 50 to 60 with Graves' ophthalmopathy. The sequenced sample was blood.

CDR3 residues: CASRDPSGRAGEQFF. Here the CDR3 DNA reads TGTGCCAGTAGGGACCCTAGCGGGAGGGCCGGTGAGCAGTTCTTC. The rearrangement joins TRBV19 to TRBJ2-1; 12 positions agree with TRBD2. Germline lookup yields CDR1 LNHDA and CDR2 SQIVND (reference sequence). The CDR3 extends over 15 amino acids. The trim removed 6 bases at V and 9 bases at J, leaving 9 bases unmatched.